This TCR beta chain derives from a study of blood T cell repertoires in COVID-19. This clone has only a few counts. V was pared by 7 bases and J by 3 bases, with 11 bases of the junction left unmatched. The CDR3 consists of 15 residues. Germline V CDR1 and CDR2: SGDLS, YYNGEE. Clones were read by immunoSEQ multiplex PCR, and TCRdb kept only the in-frame ones, dropping some. Seen here are roughly 230,000 clones, under 90% observed once, and the top ten hold about 3.9%. The chain employs TRBV9 and TRBJ2-3, with TRBD2 matching 7 bases. The sample comprised peripheral blood. This TCR derives from a woman of 80 years or more with acute or convalescent COVID-19. The CDR3 protein is CASGRGTWATDTQYF. The CDR3 bases are TGTGCCAGCGGGCGGGGGACCTGGGCTACAGATACGCAGTATTTT.